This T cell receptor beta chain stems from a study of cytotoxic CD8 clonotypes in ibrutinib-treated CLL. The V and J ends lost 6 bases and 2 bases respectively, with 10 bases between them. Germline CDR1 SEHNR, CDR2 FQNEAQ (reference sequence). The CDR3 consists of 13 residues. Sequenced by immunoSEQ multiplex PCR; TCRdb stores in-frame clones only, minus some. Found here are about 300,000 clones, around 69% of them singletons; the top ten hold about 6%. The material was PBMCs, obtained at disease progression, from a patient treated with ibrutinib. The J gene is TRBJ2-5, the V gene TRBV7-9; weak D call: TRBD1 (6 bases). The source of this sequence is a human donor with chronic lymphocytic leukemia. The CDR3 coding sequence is TGTGCCAGCAGACAGGGTAGGCAAGAGACCCAGTACTTC. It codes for CASRQGRQETQYF.